The sequence of this TCR beta chain was determined in a study of cytomegalovirus exposure and HLA in healthy donors (dated by TCRdb to 2015 to 2018). In terms of the full investigation: According to an earlier analysis of 587 of the donors, 150 million to 200 million T cells yielded 120 million or so unique TCR beta sequences and 276 Gb of sequence data. The later analysis used no new phenotypic data to find candidate immune exposures, relying instead on TCR beta sequences and their occurrence across donors. A later analysis re-analyzed previously published TCR beta repertoires from approximately 670 donors and added high-resolution HLA genotyping to study TCR occurrence patterns. To decide whether each TCR beta V gene segment behaved as functional or pseudogenic, an earlier analysis of approximately 590 of the donors relied on high-throughput TCR beta sequencing. Because of strong linkage in the cohort, 4 to 6 DR-DQ haplotypes were treated as single units for association and clustering. An early release covering roughly 580 HLA-typed donors comprised about 300 gigabases of sequencing data and approximately 80 million unique TCR sequences. Among about 400 genotyped donors of the cohort, an average of approximately 200,000 unique TCR beta nucleotide sequences was sequenced per donor, of which 15% to 20% were non-productive. HLA typing included class I and class II loci at four-digit resolution. Besides the first cohort of roughly 660 subjects, a separate validation cohort made up of roughly 120 different subjects was used. Typing coverage varied by locus: roughly 629-630 donors for A, B, C, DRB1 and DQB1; more than 500 for DQA1; 606 for DPA1; approximately 470 for DPB1. High-throughput TCR immunosequencing, statistical association of individual TCRs with disease status, and machine learning were combined to predict cytomegalovirus infection status. Among the roughly 400 genotyped donors, about 85% belonged to the genetic ancestry cluster associated with self-reported Caucasian donors. All discovery cohort repertoires had been generated using a single sequencing platform. In a later genetic analysis, genome-wide SNP genotypes for about 65% of the roughly 700 donors were used, and that subset was treated as a discovery cohort. The study was designed to test whether signatures of past pathogen exposure could be identified by cataloging public T cell receptors. Using immunosequencing, the study profiled T cell repertoires from about 620 subjects and related those repertoires to cytomegalovirus serostatus. Alongside the repertoire data, information on donor age, sex, ethnicity and CMV serostatus was compiled. General conclusions and limits of the study: In a later analysis, the rate of TCR association differed among HLA loci, with DRB1 alleles having the most associated TCRs and HLA-C alleles having the fewest. Because counts were too low, roughly 17 rarely observed V segments, including chromosome 9 orphons, were left out of the earlier analysis of approximately 580 of the donors. Sequencing depth was assumed to be roughly uniform across donors in the presence/absence analyses, though that assumption may not hold. The sequencing pipeline was judged likely to have produced a cluster of highly shared sequence variants as a technical artifact. The only immune exposure information available for the cohort was CMV serostatus. Assigning TCR associations to individual alleles was difficult when HLA alleles, especially DR and DQ, strongly co-occurred. In an earlier analysis of approximately 600 of the donors, most TCR beta V segments were observed in productive rearrangements about 87% or about 30% of the time, broadly matching IMGT annotations. In a later genetic analysis, fewer N-insertions in productive TCRs were reported among donors in an Asian-associated ancestry cluster than the roughly 700-donor mean. Linkage disequilibrium might explain the correlated functional status among segregating V segments, but an unknown experimental factor could not be excluded. Compared with equally common non-associated chains, HLA-associated TCR beta chains in a later analysis were more clonally expanded and had lower generation probabilities. Because HLA typing was missing for some donors at each locus, association tests included only the typed subset. A further reported finding was that TCR beta sequences accurately predicted the HLA-A and HLA-B alleles for most subjects in the first cohort. A later analysis reported that several top co-occurrence clusters appeared linked to parvovirus B19, influenza, CMV and Epstein-Barr virus. Only TCR beta chains were sequenced in this cohort, and the absence of alpha or paired-chain data limited detectable features. The authors suggested that the approach could potentially be generalized to other disease states and immunological phenotypes. In both the original and validation cohorts, the classifier was reported to diagnose cytomegalovirus status with high specificity and sensitivity. Across donors, most TCR sequences were observed very rarely, whereas some public TCRs were present in many individuals. The study listed approximately 160 TCR beta chains as associated with cytomegalovirus. A later genetic analysis associated a missense DCLRE1C variant with V-gene and J-gene trimming of TCR beta chains, and an independent cohort replicated the association. A few of the identified cytomegalovirus-associated TCR beta chains were confirmed in vitro to be specific for cytomegalovirus antigens. At a false discovery rate of 0.05, a later analysis linked 16,000 or so TCR beta sequences to specific HLA alleles. A later analysis found that most CMV-associated TCR beta chains appeared HLA-restricted, with HLA associations seemingly driven largely by CMV exposure.

Library preparation was by the immunoSEQ multiplex PCR assay. For the multiplex PCR, a mixture combining 60 forward primers for TCR Vbeta segments and 13 reverse primers for TCR Jbeta segments was used. The CDR3 region of rearranged TCR beta genes was amplified from genomic DNA with a multiplex PCR assay. On the Illumina HiSeq System, the amplified TCR beta libraries were sequenced as 87-base-pair reads. For the original study's pipeline: In a later analysis, some 80 million unique TCR beta chains were counted across the 690 or so repertoires, and some 10 million of these chains were shared by at least two donors. Raw reads were error-corrected and collapsed into unique sequences with a nearest-neighbor algorithm that merged closely related sequences to remove PCR and sequencing errors. Alignment of CDR3 sequences to IMGT reference sequences was used to assign V, D and J gene segments. Each retained sequence needed at least a six-nucleotide match to both a V gene segment and a J gene segment. Rearrangements were called productive when the CDR3 lacked stop codons and stayed in frame with V and J; all others were non-productive. CDR3 was defined according to IMGT convention as the region running from the second conserved V-encoded cysteine to the conserved J-encoded phenylalanine. The earlier analysis of 500 to 750 of the donors excluded any sequence lacking an unambiguous match to a single V gene segment. An earlier analysis of a few hundred of the donors called V segments functional above 56.7% productive rearrangements and segregating when the between-donor standard deviation exceeded 5%. A statistical classification framework was built for diagnosing cytomegalovirus status from the catalog of TCR beta chain sequences. A later analysis assigned V and J genes by comparing TCR nucleotide sequences with IMGT/GENE-DB human TR gene sequences. In a later analysis, CDR3 sequences and most-parsimonious VDJ recombination scenarios were assigned using the TCRdist pipeline. A later analysis defined each TCR beta chain by its CDR3 amino acid sequence plus V-gene family, and excluded reads lacking a unique V-gene family. In a later analysis, a few hundred highly shared, low-generation-probability nucleotide sequences were removed to address suspected cross-contamination and a sequencing artifact. In a later analysis, a clonal expansion index for each public chain was calculated from normalized within-repertoire ranks of inferred template counts. A later analysis computed generation probabilities with a VDJ recombination model fitted to out-of-frame rearrangements, and checked the results against IGoR. Hypergeometric tests were used in a later analysis to score TCR-TCR, TCR-HLA and TCR-CMV co-occurrence, with a repertoire-size bias correction applied to the TCR pairs. A later analysis estimated false discovery rates by permuting HLA or CMV assignments 20 times. In a later analysis, co-occurring TCRs were grouped with DBSCAN, and TCRdist sequence similarity was added when clustering was performed within HLA-allele-positive subsets. Repertoires with fewer than 30,000 or more than 120,000 public chains were left out of co-occurrence clustering, as were a few repertoires with anomalous nucleotide sharing. The source is immuneACCESS, and TCRdb retained only in-frame sequences with V and J called. Part of the clones is not carried over; for the studies checked, unresolved V genes explain less than half of this, and the remainder is unexplained. V and J calls and clone size are those listed in that table; D and trimming were worked out from the DNA. Within this sample are roughly 130,000 clones, with roughly four fifths of them counted one time only. Jointly, the top ten make up almost 6% of the sample.

Points on this clone: No antigen is known for it. No per-base quality is available; no much larger clone lies one base away.

The cohort consisted of approximately 690 healthy bone marrow donors. At the time of sampling, every cohort member was nominally healthy, though immune exposures that went unrecorded were likely present. The donor tested CMV seropositive, placing the donor among the 289 seropositive members of the cohort. Every donor gave a peripheral blood sample, and the peripheral blood mononuclear cells from that sample were used for TCR beta sequencing. The Qiagen DNeasy Blood Extraction Kit was used to extract genomic DNA from the blood cell samples. The clonotype originates from a woman aged 40 to 50 in good health and CMV-seropositive. Sequenced sample: PBMCs.

The nucleotide sequence reads TGCGCCAGCAGCCTGGAGGGACAGGTCCACCGTGATACGCAGTATTTT. This codes for CASSLEGQVHRDTQYF. The rearranged chain carries TRBV5-1 and TRBJ2-3; TRBD1 lines up with 8 middle nucleotides. Taken from the germline V gene, the CDR1 and CDR2 loops are SGHRS and YFSETQ. After removal of 4 bases from V and 6 bases from J, the junction retains 13 bases not matched to a gene. The CDR3, from cysteine to phenylalanine, totals 16 residues. Just CDR3 DNA is preserved here, 48 bases in frame from base 1.